A selection of T cell receptor beta chains follows, all from one sample in a study of shared T cell receptors in the human thymus. TCRdb's table, derived via immunoSEQ multiplex PCR, lists solely in-frame clones and lacks some. The table includes about 380,000 clones, 85% to 95% detected once. The sequenced sample was thymocytes. These receptors all come from a human donor. Both conserved end residues are part of each CDR3. A D gene is named only where the DNA matches it firmly. Clone size is not always given. Where it is, it says once, few, many or a class for expanded clones.

len,abundance,v_gene,j_gene,d_gene,CDR3aa,CDR3nt
16,NA,TRBV4-1,TRBJ2-7,TRBD2,CVSSQELAELTYEQYF,TGCGTCAGCAGCCAAGAACTAGCGGAACTAACCTACGAGCAGTACTTC
15,NA,TRBV2,TRBJ2-5,TRBD2,CASRGLAGNQETQYF,TGTGCCAGCAGGGGACTAGCGGGAAACCAAGAGACCCAGTACTTC
16,NA,TRBV28,TRBJ1-1,TRBD1,CASSSPGQGLNTEAFF,TGTGCCAGCAGTTCCCCGGGACAGGGGTTGAACACTGAAGCTTTCTTT
18,NA,TRBV5-4,TRBJ2-6,TRBD2,CASSLDSGRATGANVLTF,TGTGCCAGCAGCTTGGACAGCGGGAGGGCAACTGGGGCCAACGTCCTGACTTTC
14,NA,TRBV19,TRBJ1-1,TRBD1,CASRWNRGNTEAFF,TGTGCCAGTAGATGGAACAGGGGGAACACTGAAGCTTTCTTT
20,NA,TRBV6-1,TRBJ1-1,NA,CASSEGTLWKGRSKNTEAFF,TGTGCCAGCAGTGAAGGTACGTTATGGAAGGGACGGTCTAAGAACACTGAAGCTTTCTTT
17,once,TRBV15,TRBJ2-7,TRBD2,CATSRDRSGRASYEQYF,TGTGCCACCAGCAGAGATAGGAGCGGGAGGGCCTCCTACGAGCAGTACTTC
15,NA,TRBV6-6,TRBJ2-7,TRBD1,CASSPPGQPFYEQYF,TGTGCCAGCAGTCCTCCGGGACAGCCCTTCTACGAGCAGTACTTC
15,NA,TRBV28,TRBJ2-1,TRBD2,CASTLRLAGGCEQFF,TGTGCCAGCACCTTAAGACTAGCGGGAGGGTGTGAGCAGTTCTTC
13,NA,TRBV11-1,TRBJ2-7,TRBD1,CASSRITGVEQYF,TGTGCCAGCAGCCGCATCACAGGGGTCGAGCAGTACTTC
12,once,TRBV6-1,TRBJ2-7,NA,CASKERSYEQYF,TGTGCCAGCAAGGAACGGAGCTACGAGCAGTACTTC
17,NA,TRBV19,TRBJ2-3,NA,CASSSPGLLVKSDTQYF,TGTGCCAGTAGTTCCCCAGGGTTACTAGTTAAGTCGGATACGCAGTATTTT
20,NA,TRBV19,TRBJ2-1,NA,CASTRQLICGRIKICNEQFF,TGTGCCAGTACCAGACAGTTGATTTGTGGGCGGATTAAGATCTGCAATGAGCAGTTCTTC